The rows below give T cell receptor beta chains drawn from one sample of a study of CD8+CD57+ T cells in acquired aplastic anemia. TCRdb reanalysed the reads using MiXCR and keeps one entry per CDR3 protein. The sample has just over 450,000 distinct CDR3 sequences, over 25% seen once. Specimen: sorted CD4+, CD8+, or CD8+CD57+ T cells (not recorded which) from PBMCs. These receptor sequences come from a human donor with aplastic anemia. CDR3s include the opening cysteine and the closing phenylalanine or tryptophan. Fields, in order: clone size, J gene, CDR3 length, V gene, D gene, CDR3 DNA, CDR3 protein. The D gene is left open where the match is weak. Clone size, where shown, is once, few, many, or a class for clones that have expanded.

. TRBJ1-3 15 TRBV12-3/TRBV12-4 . TGTGCCAGCAGTTTATATCCCGTGTCTGGAAACACCATGTATTTT CASSLYPVSGNTMYF
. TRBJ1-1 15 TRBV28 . TGTGCCAGCAGTCCGAGAAGGTCGGGGAACACTGAAGCTTTCTTT CASSPRRSGNTEAFF
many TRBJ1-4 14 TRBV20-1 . TGCAGTGCTATTTGGACAGCCCAGAATGAAAAACTGTTTTTT CSAIWTAQNEKLFF
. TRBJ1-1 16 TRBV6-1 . TGTGCCAGCAGCTGGAGTTTCGACAGTCTGGGGTATGAAGCTTTCTTT CASSWSFDSLGYEAFF
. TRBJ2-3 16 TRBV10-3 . TGTGCCAGCAGTGAAGCACCGCGCACTAGCACAGATACGCAGTATTTT CASSEAPRTSTDTQYF
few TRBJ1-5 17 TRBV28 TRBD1 TGTGCCAGCACCCCGGGCCGACGACAGGGTCTCGGGCAGCCCCAGCATTTT CASTPGRRQGLGQPQHF
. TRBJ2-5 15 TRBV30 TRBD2 TGTGCCAGCACCCGGCGGGGAGGGCCTGGGGAGACCCAGTACTTC CASTRRGGPGETQYF
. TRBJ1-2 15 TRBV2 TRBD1 TGTGCCAGCAGTGGGACTAGCGGACAGGGGGTTGGCTACACCTTC CASSGTSGQGVGYTF
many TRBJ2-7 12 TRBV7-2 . TGTGCCAGCAGCTTAGTTTCGGCCAGCGAGTACTTC CASSLVSASEYF
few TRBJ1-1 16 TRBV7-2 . TGTGCCAGCAGCTTAGCTATTAACGCCGTGAACACTGAAGCTTTCTTT CASSLAINAVNTEAFF
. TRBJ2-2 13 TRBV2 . TGTGCCAGCAGTGATAAGGGGACCGGGGAGCTGTTTTTT CASSDKGTGELFF
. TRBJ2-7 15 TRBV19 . TGTGCCAGCAGTTACGACCTATTGAGCTCCTACGAGCAGTACTTC CASSYDLLSSYEQYF
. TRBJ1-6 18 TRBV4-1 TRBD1 TGCGCCAGCAGCCAAGAACACAGGGGAGAATCCTATAATTCACCCCTCCACTTT CASSQEHRGESYNSPLHF
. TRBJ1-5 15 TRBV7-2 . TGTGCCAGCAGCTTCTACAGCTATAGCAGTCAGCCCCAGCATTTT CASSFYSYSSQPQHF
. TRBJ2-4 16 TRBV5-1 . TGCGCCAGCAGTTCGGGGTTATCGGGCGCCAAAAACATTCAGTACTTC CASSSGLSGAKNIQYF
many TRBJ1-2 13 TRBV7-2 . TGTGCCAGCAGCTTAACGGGGCGCTATGGCTACACCTTC CASSLTGRYGYTF
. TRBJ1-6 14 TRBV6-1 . TGTGCCAGCAGTGGGGTCGCCCGCAATTCACCCCTCCACTTT CASSGVARNSPLHF
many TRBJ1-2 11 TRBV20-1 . TGCAGTGCTAGCGGAGGCTATGGCTACACCTTC CSASGGYGYTF
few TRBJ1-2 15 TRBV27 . TGTGCCAGCAGGGAAGACCTCGGGAAAAGCTATGGCTACACCTTC CASREDLGKSYGYTF
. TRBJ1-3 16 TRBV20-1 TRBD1 TGCAGTGCTAGGTACAGGGGGCAACCTTATGGAAACACCATATATTTT CSARYRGQPYGNTIYF
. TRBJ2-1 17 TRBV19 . TGTGCCAGTAGTACCCCTCGGGACAAATTCTCCTACAATGAGCAGTTCTTC CASSTPRDKFSYNEQFF
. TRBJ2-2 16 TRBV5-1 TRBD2 TGCGCCAGCCGACTCGCCGGGACTAGCGGCACCGGGGAGCTGTTTTTT CASRLAGTSGTGELFF
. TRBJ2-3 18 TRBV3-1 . TGTGCCAGCAGCCAAGTCCGCCCAAGCCTAATTAGCACAGATACGCAGTATTTT CASSQVRPSLISTDTQYF
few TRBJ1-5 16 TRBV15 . TGTGCCACCAGCAGAGGTAACGACGACTACAATCAGCCCCAGCATTTT CATSRGNDDYNQPQHF
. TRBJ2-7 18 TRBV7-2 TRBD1 TGTGCCAGCAGCTTAGTGGGGACAGGGGGGGCCCCTAAATACGAGCAGTACTTC CASSLVGTGGAPKYEQYF
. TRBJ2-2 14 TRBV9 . TGTGCCAGCGACCCAGGGAAACACACCGGGGAGCTGTTTTTT CASDPGKHTGELFF
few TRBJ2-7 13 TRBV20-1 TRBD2 TGCAGTGCTTCTCCGGGACTAGCTGGGGAGCAGTACTTC CSASPGLAGEQYF
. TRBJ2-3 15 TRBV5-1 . TGCGCCAGCAGCCCCGGAGACGGGGGTCGGGATACGCAGTATTTT CASSPGDGGRDTQYF
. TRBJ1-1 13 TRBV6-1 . TGTGCCAGCAGATTCGGTCCCTCCGGGCCCGCTTTCTTT CASRFGPSGPAFF
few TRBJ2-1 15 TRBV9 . TGTGCCAGCAGCGCTGACAGCTCCTCCTACAATGAGCAGTTCTTC CASSADSSSYNEQFF
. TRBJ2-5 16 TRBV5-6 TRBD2 TGTGCCAGCAGCCTACGGACTAGGCCTGGGCAAGAGACCCAGTACTTC CASSLRTRPGQETQYF
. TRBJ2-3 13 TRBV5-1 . TGCGCCAGCAGTAGCGGAGTCACAGATACGCAGTATTTT CASSSGVTDTQYF
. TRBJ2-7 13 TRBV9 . TGTGCCAGCAGCGTAGCTTCTAGCGAGGGCTTGTACTTC CASSVASSEGLYF
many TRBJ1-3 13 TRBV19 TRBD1 TGTGCCAGTAGACCAGGGGGCGGCCACACCATATATTTT CASRPGGGHTIYF
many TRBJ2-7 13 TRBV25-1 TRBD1 TGTGCCAGCAGTGGGGACAGCCTGTACGAGCAGTACTTC CASSGDSLYEQYF
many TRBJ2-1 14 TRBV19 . TGTGCCAGTTCTGGACGTAGTAATACCGATGAGCAGTTCTTC CASSGRSNTDEQFF
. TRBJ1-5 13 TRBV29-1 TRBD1 TGCAGCGTCCAGGACAGGGGCAATCAGCCCCAGCATTTT CSVQDRGNQPQHF
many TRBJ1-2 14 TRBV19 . TGTGCCAGTAGTATAGGGACAGTTACCTATGGCTACACCTTC CASSIGTVTYGYTF
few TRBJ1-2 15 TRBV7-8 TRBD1 TGTGCCAGCAGCTTAGACGGGACAGACCTCCATGGCTACACCTTC CASSLDGTDLHGYTF
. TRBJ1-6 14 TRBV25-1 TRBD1 TGTGCGGACAGGTCAACCTCCTATAATTCACCCCTCCACTTT CADRSTSYNSPLHF
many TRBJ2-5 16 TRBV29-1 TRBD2 TGCAGCGTGACTTCGGGACTAGCGGGAGGGCCGGAGACCCAGTACTTC CSVTSGLAGGPETQYF
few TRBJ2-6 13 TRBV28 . TGTGCCAGCAGTCTACCACAGGCCAACGTCCTGACTTTC CASSLPQANVLTF
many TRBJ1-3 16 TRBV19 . TGTGCCAGTAGTATGGGTAACGTCGGCTCTGGAAACACCATATATTTT CASSMGNVGSGNTIYF
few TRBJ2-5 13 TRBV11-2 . TGTGCCAGCAGCCTAGGGCCCGAAGAGACCCAGTACTTC CASSLGPEETQYF
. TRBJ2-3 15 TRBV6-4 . TGTGCCAGCAGTGATGGTTGGACCAACACAGATACGCAGTATTTT CASSDGWTNTDTQYF
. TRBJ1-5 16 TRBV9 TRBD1 TGTGCCAGCAGTACTACAGGGGAGGTGGGCAATCAGCCCCAGCATTTT CASSTTGEVGNQPQHF
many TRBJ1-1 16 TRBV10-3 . TGTGCCATCAGTGAGTGGGGGGTGGGGGCTGGCACTGAAGCTTTCTTT CAISEWGVGAGTEAFF
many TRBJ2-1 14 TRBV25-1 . TGTGCCAGCAGTGAAAGTCGTCGGGTCTCCGAGCAGTTCTTC CASSESRRVSEQFF
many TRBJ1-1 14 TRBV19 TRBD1 TGTGCCAGTAGACCACAGGGGGTCGGCACTGAAGCTTTCTTT CASRPQGVGTEAFF
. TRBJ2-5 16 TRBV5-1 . TGCGCCAGCAGCTTGGGACTCCAGGGCGCCCAAGAGACCCAGTACTTC CASSLGLQGAQETQYF